This entry describes one T cell receptor beta chain. This clonotype occurred a few times. Its cognate antigen has yet to be identified. The record has no base qualities; no much larger clone is one base away. The run used an Illumina HiSeq 1500. In-frame beta chains were kept once TCRdb had trimmed the public reads at Q25 with fastp and called clones with MiXCR. When rows share a CDR3 protein, they turn into one entry using the most common DNA and genes. For this sample there are about 52,000 distinct CDR3 sequences; less than 20% appear just once. Of the sample, roughly 77% falls within the top ten clones. The data are from a study of T cell repertoires in cytomegalovirus infection (dated by TCRdb to the late 2010s). In the study overall: Recently identified HLA-C-restricted CMV epitopes, whose presentation resists viral immunomodulation, were targeted by peptide stimulations together with well-studied HLA-B-restricted epitopes. Because public TCR beta signatures pointed to carriage of CMV infection together with the matching HLA type, the HLA type of each donor mattered for the analysis. What the study reported, not specific to this receptor: The ex vivo response was dominated by HLA-C-restricted CMV-specific TCR beta clonotypes, and the single most frequent clonotype in two of eight donors was supplied by these HLA-C-restricted clonotypes. In both this cohort and an independent roughly 330-donor cohort, the cumulative frequency of public TCR beta family members distinguished carriers of CMV infection plus the relevant HLA type.

Measured from the cysteine to the phenylalanine, the CDR3 is 15 residues long. The read is trimmed to its CDR3 DNA, 45 bases read in frame from base 1. Sequences ENHRY (CDR1) and SYGVKD (CDR2) are obtained from the germline V gene. Trimming removed 0 bases from V and 5 bases from J, leaving 13 bases between the germline ends. The treatment or condition label on this specimen signifies: in vitro stimulation with specific CMV peptide epitopes to enrich CMV-specific T cells. The TCR was taken from a human donor in good health (CMV status not recorded). Some clones in this sample may be carry-over from other donors' samples. The source material was CD8+ T cells from cultured PBMCs, sampled from culture after CMV antigen stimulation. The rearranged chain carries TRBV10-3 and TRBJ2-5; TRBD2 could be the D gene, as 5 bases match. The nucleotide sequence is given as TGTGCCATCAGTGAGTCGGTGCCCAGAGGGGAGACCCAGTACTTC. It encodes CAISESVPRGETQYF.